This T cell receptor (beta chain) was identified in a study of blood T cell repertoires in COVID-19. Generated by immunoSEQ multiplex PCR, the TCRdb table keeps only in-frame clones and is missing some. The sample has 1,500 to 2,500 clones, about three quarters seen once. Germline V gene sequence: CDR1 SNHLY, CDR2 FYNNEI. V lost 6 bases and J lost 0, with 12 bases in between. CDR3 length: 15 amino acids. This sequence was found in a man in his 70s with active COVID-19. V usage is TRBV2 and J usage is TRBJ1-3; TRBD1 is a possible D gene (5 bases). Input material: peripheral blood. The CDR3 sequence: CASSALDSSGNTIYF. In DNA form, the CDR3 reads TGTGCCAGCAGCGCTCTTGACAGCTCTGGAAACACCATATATTTT.